This TCR beta chain was captured by sequencing in a study of blood T cell repertoires in COVID-19. Across the study: Collection of acute and convalescent COVID-19 samples took place in the United States, Italy and Spain.

Assay: immunoSEQ multiplex PCR; the TCRdb copy retains only in-frame clones and omits some. The sample contains fewer than 70,000 clones, around 83% of which appear only once. This clone showed up just a few times. The CDR3 covers 15 residues. From germline, CDR1 is MNHNS and CDR2 SASEGT. V lost 2 bases, J lost 6 bases, and 9 bases stayed unmatched. The TCR sequence derives from a woman aged 80 or older with acute or convalescent COVID-19. The sample comprised peripheral blood. The chain joins TRBV6-1 to TRBJ1-1; TRBD1 matches at 7 bases. CDR3 sequence reads: CASSERGRGDSEAFF. The DNA for the CDR3 is TGTGCCAGCAGTGAAAGGGGGCGGGGAGATTCTGAAGCTTTCTTT.